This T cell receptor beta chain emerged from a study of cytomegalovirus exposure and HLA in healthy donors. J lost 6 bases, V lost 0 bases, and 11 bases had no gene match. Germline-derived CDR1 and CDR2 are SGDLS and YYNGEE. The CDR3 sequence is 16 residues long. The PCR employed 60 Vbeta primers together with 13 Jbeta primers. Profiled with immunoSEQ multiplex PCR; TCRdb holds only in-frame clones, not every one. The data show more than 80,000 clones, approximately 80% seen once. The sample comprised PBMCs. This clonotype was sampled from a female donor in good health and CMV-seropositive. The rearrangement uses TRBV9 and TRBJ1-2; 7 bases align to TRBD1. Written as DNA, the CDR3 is TGTGCCAGCAGCGTAGCTGACAGGGCCGGGGGAAATGGCTACACCTTC. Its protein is CASSVADRAGGNGYTF.